The 24 T cell receptor beta chains presented below share a single source sample, sequenced in a study of OX40 agonist ivuxolimab in advanced cancers. Here immunoSEQ multiplex PCR was the method, and the copy in TCRdb shows in-frame clones only, minus some. This table holds tens of thousands of clones, about nine tenths found once. The sequences come from CD4+ or CD8+ T cells sorted from blood, collected in a trial of the OX40 agonist ivuxolimab. These receptors all come from an adult with an advanced solid tumor such as melanoma, head and neck, liver or kidney cancer.

As regards this clone: The identical CDR3 is also encoded by other nucleotide sequences in the sample. The chain carries TRBV2 and TRBJ2-7; 10 bases match TRBD1. This CDR3 has 12 amino acids. The V segment lost 6 bases and the J segment 6 bases; nucleotides outside the gene matches: 2. Germline CDR1 and CDR2: SNHLY and FYNNEI. CDR3 sequence (DNA): TGTGCCAGCAGGGGGGACAGGGGCGAGCAGTACTTC. Translation gives CASRGDRGEQYF.

CDR3 protein: CASSFGTSGGPGDTQYF. DNA for the CDR3: TGTGCCAGCAGCTTCGGGACTAGCGGGGGCCCCGGGGATACGCAGTATTTT. J is TRBJ2-3 and V is TRBV11-2, with 14 bases identical to TRBD2. J lost 6 bases, V lost 3 bases, and 8 bases had no gene match. The CDR3 has 17 residues. CDR1 and CDR2 (germline): SGHAT, FQNNGV.

The genes are TRBV6-5 and TRBJ2-7; D may correspond to TRBD1 or TRBD2 (6 bases each). The germline CDR1 and CDR2 sequences are MNHEY and SVGAGI. V lost 6 bases and J lost 4, with 16 bases in between. CDR3 length equals 14 residues. The chain's CDR3 is CASSPLIGGYEQYF. The CDR3, as DNA: TGTGCCAGCAGCCCCCTCATAGGGGGGTACGAGCAGTACTTC.

The genes are TRBV6-4 and TRBJ2-5, with D possibly being TRBD1 (5 bases). Trimming left V 8 bases short and J 3 bases short, with 16 bases between. The CDR3 has 14 residues. Germline V gene data show CDR1 as MRHNA and CDR2 as SNTAGT. CDR3 DNA: TGTGCCAGCCCCCCCCCGGCAGGGAAAGAGACCCAGTACTTC. Protein product: CASPPPAGKETQYF.

This chain uses TRBV19 with TRBJ2-1, with D perhaps TRBD1 (5 bases). The CDR3 sequence is 12 residues long. The germline gives CDR1 LNHDA, CDR2 SQIVND (reference sequence). The V end lost 5 bases, the J end lost 8 bases, and 10 bases lay between the germline ends. The CDR3 loop reads CASSRQGHEQFF. CDR3 nucleotide sequence: TGTGCCAGTAGTCGCCAGGGTCATGAGCAGTTCTTC. The whole variable domain, filled in from reference TRBV19 and TRBJ2-1, reads DGGITQSPKYLFRKEGQNVTLSCEQNLNHDAMYWYRQDPGQGLRLIYYSQIVNDFQKGDIAEGYSVSREKKESFPLTVTSAQKNPTAFYLCASSRQGHEQFFGPGTRLTVL.

The chain joins TRBV6-1 to TRBJ1-4, with D maybe TRBD1 (5 bases). The V end was cut by 1 base, the J end by 8 bases, with 14 bases between. This CDR3 comprises 15 residues. The germline gives CDR1 MNHNS, CDR2 SASEGT. CDR3 protein: CASSEGASGREKLFF. The CDR3 coding sequence is TGTGCCAGCAGTGAAGGAGCGTCGGGACGGGAAAAACTGTTTTTT.

This chain links TRBV28 with TRBJ1-2; D is ambiguous. Germline loops: CDR1 MDHEN, CDR2 SYDVKM. This CDR3 spans 14 amino acids. V lost 2 bases and J lost 4, with 11 bases in between. CDR3 residues: CASSLEFSSYGYTF. CDR3 nucleotide sequence: TGTGCCAGCAGTTTAGAGTTTAGCAGCTATGGCTACACCTTC.

V gene TRBV11-2 combines with J gene TRBJ2-1; the D is unclear. The V end lost 8 bases, the J end lost 7 bases, and 6 bases lay between the germline ends. CDR3 length: 10 amino acids. CDR1 and CDR2 from the germline V gene are SGHAT and FQNNGV. The CDR3, as DNA: TGTGCCAGCGCTTTAAATGAGCAGTTCTTC. This sequence encodes CASALNEQFF.

The V gene is TRBV30, the J gene TRBJ2-7, with 10 bases aligning to TRBD1. Germline values: CDR1 GTSNPN, CDR2 SVGIG (reference sequence). CDR3 length: 13 residues. V was clipped by 3 bases and J by 7 bases; unmatched bases: 6. The DNA for the CDR3 is TGTGCCTGGAGGGGGACAGGGGTAGGTGAGCAGTACTTC. Translation gives CAWRGTGVGEQYF.

This clone was seen only once. This chain uses TRBV5-1 with TRBJ1-1; 9 bases align to TRBD1. Germline V lookup: CDR1 SGHRS, CDR2 YFSETQ. Trimming removed 0 bases from V and 4 bases from J; junction bases left unmatched: 7. CDR3 length: 16 amino acids. CDR3 loop: CASSLEDRGGGTEAFF. Written as DNA, the CDR3 is TGCGCCAGCAGCTTGGAGGACAGGGGAGGAGGCACTGAAGCTTTCTTT. The complete variable domain, with remaining parts taken from reference TRBV5-1 and TRBJ1-1, reads KAGVTQTPRYLIKTRGQQVTLSCSPISGHRSVSWYQQTPGQGLQFLFEYFSETQRNKGNFPGRFSGRQFSNSRSEMNVSTLELGDSALYLCASSLEDRGGGTEAFFGQGTRLTVV.

The chain recombines TRBV29-1 with TRBJ1-1; 9 bases agree with TRBD1. Germline lookup yields CDR1 SQVTM and CDR2 ANQGSEA. The CDR3 is 11 amino acids. V gave up 7 bases and J gave up 7 bases; unmatched junction bases: 4. As DNA, the CDR3 is TGCAGCGGGGGACAGGGCATTGAAGCTTTCTTT. The encoded protein is CSGGQGIEAFF.

The chain employs TRBV18 and TRBJ2-1, with TRBD1 matching over 8 bases. The CDR3 is made up of 16 amino acids. J gave up 7 bases and V 0 bases, and 8 bases lay outside the gene matches. CDR1 KGHSH and CDR2 LQKENI come from the germline V gene. CDR3 amino acids: CASSPPIRGPGNEQFF. CDR3 DNA: TGTGCCAGCTCACCACCAATCAGGGGGCCCGGGAATGAGCAGTTCTTC.

The chain combines TRBV7-6 with TRBJ1-3; D gene unclear. CDR1 and CDR2 from the germline V gene are SGHVS and FNYEAQ. The V end was cut by 1 base, the J end by 0 bases, with 7 bases between. The CDR3 length is 15 residues. The CDR3 region is CASSLGHSSGNTIYF. CDR3 DNA: TGTGCCAGCAGCTTAGGACACAGCTCTGGAAACACCATATATTTT. Drawing the rest from reference TRBV7-6 and TRBJ1-3, the complete variable domain is GAGVSQSPRYKVTKRGQDVALRCDPISGHVSLYWYRQALGQGPEFLTYFNYEAQQDKSGLPNDRFSAERPEGSISTLTIQRTEQRDSAMYRCASSLGHSSGNTIYFGEGSWLTVV.

This chain uses TRBV27 with TRBJ1-2, with D perhaps TRBD1 (5 bases). Trimming stripped 6 bases from V and 4 bases from J, with 18 bases between. The germline gives CDR1 MNHEY, CDR2 SMNVEV (reference sequence). The length of the CDR3 is 15 residues. The CDR3 DNA is TGTGCCAGCAGCCGTCTGGGGCGCGATGGCTATGGCTACACCTTC. It encodes CASSRLGRDGYGYTF.

As DNA, the CDR3 is TGCGCCAGCAGCTTGTCAGGGAACTACGAGCAGTACTTC. Translation: CASSLSGNYEQYF. The gene calls are TRBV5-1 and TRBJ2-7, with D possibly being TRBD1 (5 bases). Germline values: CDR1 SGHRS, CDR2 YFSETQ. Trimming took off 1 base at V and 3 bases at J, with 8 bases between the two ends. The CDR3 is made up of 13 amino acids.

This chain uses TRBV28 with TRBJ1-1, with a tentative D call TRBD1 (5 bases). V was clipped by 1 base and J by 4 bases, with 16 bases between them. The length of the CDR3 is 16 residues. Germline V CDR1 and CDR2: MDHEN, SYDVKM. The DNA of the CDR3 is TGTGCCAGCAGTTTATTAATCGTGGCGGGGGTCACTGAAGCTTTCTTT. Its translation: CASSLLIVAGVTEAFF.

The V and J genes are TRBV6-1 and TRBJ1-2; 10 nucleotides line up with TRBD1. Looked up from germline, CDR1 is MNHNS and CDR2 is SASEGT. This CDR3 spans 15 amino acids. V lost 4 bases and J lost 1; bases outside the gene matches: 3. This chain's CDR3 is CASSGQGAGNYGYTF. For the CDR3, the DNA is TGTGCCAGCAGTGGACAGGGGGCCGGTAACTATGGCTACACCTTC.

The chain links TRBV7-9 to TRBJ2-1; 7 bases match TRBD1. Per germline, CDR1 SEHNR and CDR2 FQNEAQ (reference sequence). With 3 bases clipped from V and 4 bases from J, the junction kept 6 bases outside the gene matches. The CDR3 runs to 15 residues. The CDR3 DNA reads TGTGCCAGCAGCTTGCGACAGGGACGATACAATGAGCAGTTCTTC. Residues: CASSLRQGRYNEQFF.

The CDR3 is CASSLGVGLPTFF. The CDR3 DNA is TGTGCCAGCAGCTTAGGGGTCGGACTCCCAACTTTCTTT. The chain joins TRBV7-3 to TRBJ1-1; D remains ambiguous. V lost 2 bases, J lost 12 bases, and 16 bases lay in between. There are 13 residues in the CDR3. Germline V lookup: CDR1 SGHTA, CDR2 FQGTGA.

The V call is TRBV28, the J call TRBJ1-1; D not resolved. The V and J ends lost 0 bases and 1 base respectively, with 12 bases between them. The CDR3 is 16 amino acids. CDR1 MDHEN and CDR2 SYDVKM come from the germline V gene. CDR3 residues: CASSLWQEWGNTEAFF. The CDR3 nucleotides read TGTGCCAGCAGTTTATGGCAGGAGTGGGGGAACACTGAAGCTTTCTTT.

The chain employs TRBV30 and TRBJ1-4; a weak D match, TRBD1 (5 bases). The CDR3 length is 12 residues. Trimming removed 8 bases at V and 3 bases at J, with 10 bases between. In germline, CDR1 is GTSNPN, CDR2 SVGIG (reference sequence). CDR3 coding DNA: TGTGCCCTGCAGGGATCTAATGAAAAACTGTTTTTT. This gives the protein CALQGSNEKLFF.

The V gene is TRBV29-1, the J gene TRBJ1-4, with D possibly TRBD1 on 5 matching bases. The CDR3 is 14 amino acids. Germline loops: CDR1 SQVTM, CDR2 ANQGSEA. The V and J ends lost 6 bases and 8 bases respectively, with 19 bases between them. CDR3 region: CSVALGGLKEKLFF. The CDR3 DNA reads as TGCAGCGTGGCCCTGGGGGGTCTAAAGGAAAAACTGTTTTTT.

This CDR3 is CSVGRGTGNYEQYF. CDR3 in DNA: TGCAGCGTTGGGCGCGGGACAGGGAACTACGAGCAGTACTTC. The rearrangement joins TRBV29-1 to TRBJ2-7; 9 bases line up with TRBD1. The V gene end was trimmed by 4 bases and the J gene end by 3 bases; junction bases not matched to a gene: 7. Germline CDR1 reads SQVTM; CDR2 reads ANQGSEA. The CDR3 runs to 14 residues.

The chain uses TRBV7-9 and TRBJ1-1, with a weak D call TRBD1 (6 bases). Trimming cost V 5 bases and J 1 base, with 14 bases left between them. The CDR3 consists of 15 residues. Per the germline V gene, CDR1 is SEHNR and CDR2 is FQNEAQ (reference sequence). CDR3 region: CASSPEVGANTEAFF. The DNA for the CDR3 is TGTGCCAGCAGCCCGGAGGTGGGGGCGAACACTGAAGCTTTCTTT.